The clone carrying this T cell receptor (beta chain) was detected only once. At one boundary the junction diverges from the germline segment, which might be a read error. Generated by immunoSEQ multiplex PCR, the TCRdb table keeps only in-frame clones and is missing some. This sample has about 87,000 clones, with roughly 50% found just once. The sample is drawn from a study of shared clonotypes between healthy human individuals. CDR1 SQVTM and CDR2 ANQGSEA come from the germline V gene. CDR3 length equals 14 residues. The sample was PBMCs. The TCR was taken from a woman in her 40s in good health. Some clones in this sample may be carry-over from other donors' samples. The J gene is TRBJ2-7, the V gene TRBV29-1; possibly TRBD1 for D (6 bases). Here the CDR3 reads CGVRTVRTFYEQHF. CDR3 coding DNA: TGCGGCGTCCGGACAGTCAGAACTTTCTACGAGCAGCACTTC.